Described below is a single T cell receptor beta chain sequence and its context. At least ten counts were recorded for this clonotype. Its antigen is still unknown. Base qualities are missing; no much larger clone stands one base away. This record comes from a study of CD8+CD57+ T cells in acquired aplastic anemia (dated by TCRdb to the late 2010s). For the wider study: Extracted DNA from sorted CD4+ and CD8+ cells averaged 3.2 ug, ranging from about 0.19 to 30 ug. For healthy donor samples, the average read count was around 10 million for CD4+ cells and around 12 million for CD8+ cells.

TCR beta VDJ combination and CDR3 sequence profiling used genomic DNA as the template. An Illumina HiSeq 2000 was used for TCR repertoire sequencing. The original pipeline was this. Repertoire assessment relied on Simpson's diversity index, CDR3 size and DJ length profiles, and TRBV/TRBJ rearrangement plots. The most abundant DNA sequence in the deep sequencing data was taken as the immunodominant clone. CDR3 amino acid sequences were checked for sharing between subjects and were compared against published repertoires and the VDJdb database. TCRdb redid the processing of the public reads, applying fastp at Q25 and MiXCR, and retained in-frame beta chains. Rows merge per CDR3 protein into single entries with the most common DNA and genes. TCRdb, rather than the study authors, made the V and J calls. This sample has about 64,000 distinct CDR3 sequences in its table, and less than 65% of those were observed once. Of the sample, 2% to 2.5% falls within the top ten clones.

TCR repertoires of sorted CD4+ and CD8+ blood T cells from severe aplastic anemia patients and healthy subjects were deep-sequenced in the study. Ficoll-Paque density gradient centrifugation was used to isolate peripheral blood mononuclear cells. CD4+ and CD8+ T cells were sorted by FACS or magnetic beads before DNA extraction. The CDR3 contains 16 residues, cysteine and phenylalanine counted. This entry keeps only the CDR3 DNA: 48 bases, framed from base 1. Trimming costs V 1 base and J 2 bases, and their ends lie 11 bases apart. Overall results and qualifications from the work: Between patients and healthy controls, no significant difference in CD8+ Simpson's diversity was found (P=0.060). Around 31 CD8+ CDR3 sequences were shared between patients and controls but appeared highly expressed in patients and within their immunodominant clones.

This sequence originates from a human donor in good health, serving as a control. The sequenced sample consisted of sorted CD4+, CD8+, or CD8+CD57+ T cells (not recorded which) from PBMCs. This receptor chain uses TRBV12-3 or TRBV12-4 and TRBJ2-2; possibly the D gene is TRBD2, per 5 matching bases. The DNA sequence is as follows: TGTGCCAGCAGTTTAGAAGTGACGGGAAACACCGGGGAGCTGTTTTTT. The resulting protein is CASSLEVTGNTGELFF.